What follows are 21 T cell receptor beta chains derived from one specimen sequenced in a study of CD8+ T cells in alopecia areata. Once RNA had been extracted, it was reverse transcribed into cDNA to act as the sequencing template. This table comes from immunoSEQ multiplex PCR, and its TCRdb copy is limited to in-frame clones, with some not included. The data hold some 130,000 clones, with about 60% observed a single time. The sample was CD4+ T cells sorted from blood, taken at week 0. These receptors were taken from a human donor with alopecia areata.

The V call is TRBV30, the J call TRBJ2-2, with D tentatively TRBD1 or TRBD2 (5 bases each). The V end lost 3 bases, the J end lost 4 bases, and 15 bases lay between the germline ends. Per germline, CDR1 GTSNPN and CDR2 SVGIG (reference sequence). The CDR3 runs to 15 residues. CDR3 region: CAWSGARLRTGELFF. As DNA, the CDR3 is TGTGCCTGGAGCGGGGCAAGGCTTCGCACCGGGGAGCTGTTTTTT.

This clone was observed a handful of times. J is TRBJ2-3 and V is TRBV29-1, with D unclear. CDR1 and CDR2 (germline): SQVTM, ANQGSEA. The V and J ends lost 2 bases and 1 base respectively, with 4 bases between them. The CDR3 spans 12 residues. In DNA form, the CDR3 reads TGCAGCGTTGAACCGGGCACAGATACGCAGTATTTT. Protein product: CSVEPGTDTQYF.

V gene TRBV10-3 combines with J gene TRBJ2-7, with TRBD1 as a possible D gene (6 bases). The CDR3 extends over 13 amino acids. Per germline, CDR1 ENHRY and CDR2 SYGVKD. Trimming shortened V by 2 bases and J by 9 bases, and 14 bases separated the two germline ends. The CDR3 is CAISETDRIGQYF. CDR3 in DNA: TGTGCCATCAGTGAGACGGACAGAATTGGGCAGTACTTC.

This chain links TRBV5-1 with TRBJ1-1; D not certain. Trimming took off 0 bases at V and 2 bases at J, with 8 bases between the two ends. The CDR3 covers 14 residues. The germline gives CDR1 SGHRS, CDR2 YFSETQ. CDR3 DNA: TGCGCCAGCAGCTTGGGGTTGACTAACACTGAAGCTTTCTTT. Its protein is CASSLGLTNTEAFF.

The chain employs TRBV13 and TRBJ2-7; TRBD1 might be the D (6 bases). There are 14 residues in the CDR3. The germline CDR1 and CDR2 sequences are PRHDT and FYEKMQ (reference sequence). The V and J ends lost 6 bases and 0 bases respectively, with 12 bases between them. CDR3 DNA sequence: TGTGCCAGCAGACGAACAGGGTCCTCCTACGAGCAGTACTTC. Residues: CASRRTGSSYEQYF.

The chain combines TRBV9 with TRBJ2-5; D is unclear. CDR1 and CDR2 (germline): SGDLS, YYNGEE. The V gene lost 2 bases and the J gene lost 0 bases, with 5 bases spanning the gap. This CDR3 region has 13 residues. DNA for the CDR3: TGTGCCAGCAGCGTTTCCAACCAAGAGACCCAGTACTTC. Translation gives CASSVSNQETQYF.

The chain joins TRBV29-1 to TRBJ1-2; D is uncertain. The CDR3 is made up of 13 amino acids. Germline lookup yields CDR1 SQVTM and CDR2 ANQGSEA. The ends were cut back, 6 bases at V and 3 bases at J, with 14 bases in the middle. This chain's CDR3 is CSVLPNGDYGYTF. The CDR3 DNA reads as TGCAGCGTCCTCCCGAATGGGGACTATGGCTACACCTTC.

The chain uses TRBV2 and TRBJ1-5; no definite D call. The CDR3 consists of 12 residues. Between the trimmed V and J ends, which lost 6 bases and 6 bases, there was a span of 9 bases. Germline V gene lookup returns CDR1 SNHLY and CDR2 FYNNEI. CDR3 coding DNA: TGTGCCAGCAGCCTAAACAGTCAGCCCCAGCATTTT. Protein product: CASSLNSQPQHF. Variable domain in full (rest from reference TRBV2 and TRBJ1-5): EPEVTQTPSHQVTQMGQEVILRCVPISNHLYFYWYRQILGQKVEFLVSFYNNEISEKSEIFDDQFSVERPDGSNFTLKIRSTKLEDSAMYFCASSLNSQPQHFGDGTRLSIL.

J is TRBJ1-4 and V is TRBV7-2; D remains unclear. Trimming shortened V by 1 base and J by 6 bases, and 12 bases separated the two germline ends. In germline, CDR1 is SGHTA, CDR2 FQGNSA. The CDR3 consists of 15 residues. The CDR3 DNA is TGTGCCAGCAGCTTAGTTTGGGCACGGGATGAAAAACTGTTTTTT. Translating gives CASSLVWARDEKLFF.

V usage is TRBV29-1 and J usage is TRBJ1-4; possibly TRBD1 for D (6 bases). The CDR3 extends over 14 amino acids. Trimming took 7 bases from V and 7 from J, leaving 19 bases between them. Germline CDR1 and CDR2: SQVTM and ANQGSEA. The CDR3 coding sequence is TGCAGCGCCGCTGACCGGGGGGCGGGTGAAAAACTGTTTTTT. Protein sequence: CSAADRGAGEKLFF.

This clone has just a few counts. The chain employs TRBV5-1 and TRBJ2-2, with no clear D. With 4 bases removed from V and 5 bases from J, the gap between germline ends came to 12 bases. The CDR3 is 14 amino acids. Germline V gene sequence: CDR1 SGHRS, CDR2 YFSETQ. As DNA, the CDR3 is TGCGCCAGCAGCGCGTGGCCTTGGACCGGGGAGCTGTTTTTT. This codes for CASSAWPWTGELFF.

The chain employs TRBV21-1 and TRBJ2-7; TRBD1, the D gene given by the table, was not confirmed from the DNA. TRBV21-1 is reported as a pseudogene. This CDR3 has 17 amino acids. The CDR3 loop is CASSSRTGWGLDYEQYF. The CDR3 DNA sequence: TGTGCCAGCAGCAGCCGGACAGGGTGGGGGTTGGACTACGAGCAGTACTTC.

V and J are TRBV29-1 and TRBJ1-1, with 11 bases that match TRBD1. Per germline, CDR1 SQVTM and CDR2 ANQGSEA. There are 15 residues in the CDR3. The junction had 11 bases not matched to a gene; V was cut back by 7 bases and J by 4 bases. CDR3 sequence: CSAQTGQGAPTEAFF. The CDR3 DNA is TGCAGCGCCCAAACCGGACAGGGGGCGCCCACTGAAGCTTTCTTT.

This clone has only a few counts. The chain carries TRBV5-1 and TRBJ2-6; tentative D call: TRBD1 (5 bases). Germline V gene data show CDR1 as SGHRS and CDR2 as YFSETQ. The CDR3 extends over 15 amino acids. V lost 7 bases, J lost 0 bases, and 11 bases lay in between. The CDR3: CASQGGDSGANVLTF. As DNA, the CDR3 is TGCGCCAGCCAGGGTGGTGACTCTGGGGCCAACGTCCTGACTTTC.

The chain carries TRBV29-1 and TRBJ1-1; D possibly corresponds to TRBD1 (5 bases). The CDR3 covers 14 residues. Germline assignment: CDR1 SQVTM and CDR2 ANQGSEA. V lost 3 bases, J lost 5 bases, and 16 bases lay in between. CDR3 region: CSVDLRAGGTEAFF. DNA of the CDR3: TGCAGCGTTGACTTAAGGGCGGGGGGTACTGAAGCTTTCTTT.

This clone was counted a few times. J is TRBJ1-6 and V is TRBV5-6; D uncertain. The CDR3 sequence is 18 residues long. Deletions cut 1 base from V and 0 bases from J, with 14 bases between. Germline values: CDR1 SGHDT, CDR2 YYEEEE. CDR3 region: CASSLSTLRSSYNSPLHF. The CDR3 DNA follows: TGTGCCAGCAGCTTGAGCACACTCAGGAGCTCCTATAATTCACCCCTCCACTTT.

CDR3 residues: CSVSTGVGGYTF. CDR3 bases: TGCAGCGTATCCACAGGGGTCGGTGGCTACACCTTC. The V gene is TRBV29-1, the J gene TRBJ1-2; 7 positions match TRBD1. The length of the CDR3 is 12 residues. Germline V gives CDR1 SQVTM, CDR2 ANQGSEA. J was trimmed by 7 bases and V by 6 bases; bases with no gene match: 8.

DNA of the CDR3: TGTGCCAGCTCACCTGTCGACCGGGACAGCTATGGCTACACCTTC. Translation gives CASSPVDRDSYGYTF. The V call is TRBV18, the J call TRBJ1-2, with 7 bases fitting TRBD1. This CDR3 is built from 15 residues. Per germline, CDR1 KGHSH and CDR2 LQKENI. V shed 3 bases and J 4 bases; nucleotides not matched to a gene: 8. Full variable domain (remainder filled in from reference TRBV18 and TRBJ1-2): NAGVMQNPRHLVRRRGQEARLRCSPMKGHSHVYWYRQLPEEGLKFMVYLQKENIIDESGMPKERFSAEFPKEGPSILRIQQVVRGDSAAYFCASSPVDRDSYGYTFGSGTRLTVV.

The genes are TRBV7-2 and TRBJ2-7, with a possible D match to TRBD2 (6 bases). Germline V gives CDR1 SGHTA, CDR2 FQGNSA. The germline V and J ends were trimmed by 1 base and 0 bases, with 13 bases remaining between them. This CDR3 contains 16 residues. As DNA, the CDR3 is TGTGCCAGCAGCTTAGTGGGGGGACCGGACTCCTACGAGCAGTACTTC. Its translation is CASSLVGGPDSYEQYF.

V and J are TRBV18 and TRBJ1-1; the D is unclear. CDR3 length equals 13 residues. Deletions cut 1 base from V and 1 base from J, with 4 bases between. CDR1 and CDR2 (germline): KGHSH, LQKENI. The CDR3 loop reads CASSPLGNTEAFF. DNA for the CDR3: TGTGCCAGCTCACCACTAGGGAACACTGAAGCTTTCTTT.

The chain uses TRBV29-1 and TRBJ2-1, with 8 positions matching TRBD1. After removal of 6 bases from V and 2 bases from J, the junction contained 3 bases not matched to a gene. This CDR3 has 13 residues. CDR1 is SQVTM, CDR2 ANQGSEA, per germline. CDR3 sequence (DNA): TGCAGCGTCCGGACAGGGACCTACAATGAGCAGTTCTTC. This encodes CSVRTGTYNEQFF.